The next 3 T cell receptor beta chains were all read from a single sample in a study of Ad26.COV2.S vaccination and SARS-CoV-2 variants (dated by TCRdb to the early 2020s). Library construction relied on the immunoSEQ multiplex PCR assay. Drawn from immuneACCESS, this table holds only the in-frame rearrangements with V and J called that TCRdb kept. Clones are partly lost; checked studies trace under half to an unresolved V gene and leave the rest unexplained. The sample table contains over 350,000 clones; only one count was recorded for about 88% of them. The ten largest clones represent around 3.4% of the sample. The sample's treatment or condition label, decoded: about 20 received Ad26.COV2.S at low or high dose, single or two shots; about five received placebo; per-sample allocation not given. Repertoires of vaccine and placebo recipients were sequenced from samples collected on day 63 after the first injection.

The sequenced sample was peripheral blood, obtained in a trial of Ad26.COV2.S vaccine versus placebo. The receptors derive from a person aged 18-65 years who received the Ad26.COV2.S COVID-19 vaccine or a placebo.

CDR3 residues: CASSWTRGDRDTQYF. The CDR3 nucleotides are TGCGCCAGCAGCTGGACCCGCGGGGATAGGGATACGCAGTATTTT. The rearrangement links TRBV5-1 to TRBJ2-3; tentatively, D is TRBD2 (6 bases). Trimming pared 3 bases from V and 6 bases from J, leaving 17 bases between. Germline CDR1 reads SGHRS; CDR2 reads YFSETQ. The CDR3 length is 15 residues.

CDR3 sequence: CATEGAGTDTQYF. The CDR3 nucleotides read TGTGCCACCGAGGGCGCGGGGACAGATACGCAGTATTTT. The rearrangement uses TRBV12-3 or TRBV12-4 and TRBJ2-3; D is perhaps TRBD2 (6 bases). Trimming cost V 10 bases and J 3 bases, with 14 bases left between them. This CDR3 region has 13 residues.

The chain carries TRBV7-9 and TRBJ1-1, with 8 nucleotides matching TRBD1. After removal of 5 bases from V and 5 bases from J, the junction contained 13 bases not matched to a gene. This CDR3 contains 16 residues. CDR1 is SEHNR and CDR2 is FQNEAQ in the germline V gene (reference sequence). CDR3 bases: TGTGCCAGCAGCCGCAGACAGGGGCCTCGCGATACTGAAGCTTTCTTT. Residues: CASSRRQGPRDTEAFF.